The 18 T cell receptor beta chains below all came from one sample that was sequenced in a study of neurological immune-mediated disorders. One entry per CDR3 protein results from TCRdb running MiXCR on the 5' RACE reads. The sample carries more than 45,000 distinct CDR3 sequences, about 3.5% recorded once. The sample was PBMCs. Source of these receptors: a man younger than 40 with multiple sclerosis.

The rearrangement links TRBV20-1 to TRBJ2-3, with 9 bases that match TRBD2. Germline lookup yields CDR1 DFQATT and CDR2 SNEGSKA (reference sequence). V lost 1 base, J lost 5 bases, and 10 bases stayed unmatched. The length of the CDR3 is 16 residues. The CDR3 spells CSARVSRSGGQDTQYF. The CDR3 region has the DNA TGCAGTGCTAGAGTTTCACGGAGCGGGGGGCAAGATACGCAGTATTTT.

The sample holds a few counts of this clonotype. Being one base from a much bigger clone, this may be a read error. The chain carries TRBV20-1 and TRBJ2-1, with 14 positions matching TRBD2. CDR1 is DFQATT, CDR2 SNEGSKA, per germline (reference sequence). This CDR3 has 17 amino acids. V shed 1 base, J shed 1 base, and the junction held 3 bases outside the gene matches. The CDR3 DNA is TGCAGTGCTAGAGGGGGGACTAGCGGGAGATCCTACAATGAGCAGTTCTTC. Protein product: CSARGGTSGRSYNEQFF.

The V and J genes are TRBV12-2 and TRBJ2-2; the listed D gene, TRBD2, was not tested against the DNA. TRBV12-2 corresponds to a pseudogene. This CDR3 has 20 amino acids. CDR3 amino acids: CASRPPPALAGGTLTGELFF. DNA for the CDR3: TGTGCAAGTCGCCCACCTCCCGCGCTAGCGGGGGGGACCCTAACCGGGGAGCTGTTTTTT.

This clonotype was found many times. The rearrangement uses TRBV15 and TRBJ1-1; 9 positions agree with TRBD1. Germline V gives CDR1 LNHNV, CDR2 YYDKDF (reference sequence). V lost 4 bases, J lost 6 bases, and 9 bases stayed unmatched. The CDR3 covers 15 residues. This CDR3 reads CATSMTGGYLPEAFF. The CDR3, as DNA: TGTGCCACCAGCATGACAGGGGGGTACCTTCCTGAAGCTTTCTTT.

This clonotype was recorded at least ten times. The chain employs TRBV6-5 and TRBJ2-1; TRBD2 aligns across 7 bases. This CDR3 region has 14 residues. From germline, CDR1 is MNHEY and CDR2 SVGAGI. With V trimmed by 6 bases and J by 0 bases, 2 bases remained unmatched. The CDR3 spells CASSQRGSYNEQFF. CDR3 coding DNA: TGTGCCAGCAGCCAGCGGGGCTCCTACAATGAGCAGTTCTTC.

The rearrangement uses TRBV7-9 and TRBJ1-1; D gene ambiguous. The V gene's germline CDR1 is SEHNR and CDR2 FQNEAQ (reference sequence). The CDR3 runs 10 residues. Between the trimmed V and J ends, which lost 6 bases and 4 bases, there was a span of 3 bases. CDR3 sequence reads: CASRVTEAFF. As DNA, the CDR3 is TGTGCCAGCAGAGTCACTGAAGCTTTCTTT.

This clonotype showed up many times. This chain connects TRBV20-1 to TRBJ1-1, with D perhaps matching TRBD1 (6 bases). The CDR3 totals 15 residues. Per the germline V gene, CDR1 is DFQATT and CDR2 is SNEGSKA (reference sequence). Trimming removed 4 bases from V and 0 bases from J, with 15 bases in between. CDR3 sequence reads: CSAIRGSGVNTEAFF. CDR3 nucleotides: TGCAGTGCTATTAGGGGGTCAGGGGTGAACACTGAAGCTTTCTTT.

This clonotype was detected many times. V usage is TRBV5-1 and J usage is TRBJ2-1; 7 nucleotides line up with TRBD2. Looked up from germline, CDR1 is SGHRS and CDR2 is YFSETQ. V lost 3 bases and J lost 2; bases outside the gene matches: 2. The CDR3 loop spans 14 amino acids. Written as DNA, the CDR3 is TGCGCCAGCAGCTCGGGGGGAGCCTACAATGAGCAGTTCTTC. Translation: CASSSGGAYNEQFF.

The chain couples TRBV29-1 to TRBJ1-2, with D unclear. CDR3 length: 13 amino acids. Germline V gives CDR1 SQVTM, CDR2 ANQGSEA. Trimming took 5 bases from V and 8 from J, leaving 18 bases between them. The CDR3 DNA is TGCAGCGTTTCGATGGGGTCAGGAGGAGGCTACACCTTC. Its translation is CSVSMGSGGGYTF.

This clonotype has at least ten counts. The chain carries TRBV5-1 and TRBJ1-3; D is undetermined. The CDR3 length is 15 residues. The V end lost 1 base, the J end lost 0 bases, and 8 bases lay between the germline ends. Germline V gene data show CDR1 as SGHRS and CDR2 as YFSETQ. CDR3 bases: TGCGCCAGCAGCTTGTCGGGCAGCTCTGGAAACACCATATATTTT. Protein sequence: CASSLSGSSGNTIYF.

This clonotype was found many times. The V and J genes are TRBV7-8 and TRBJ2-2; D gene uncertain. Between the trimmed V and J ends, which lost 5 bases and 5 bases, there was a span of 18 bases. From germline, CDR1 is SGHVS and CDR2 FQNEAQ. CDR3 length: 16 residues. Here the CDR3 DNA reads TGTGCCAGCAGCCCGATTAGGGTAGGGTTGACCGGGGAGCTGTTTTTT. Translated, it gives CASSPIRVGLTGELFF.

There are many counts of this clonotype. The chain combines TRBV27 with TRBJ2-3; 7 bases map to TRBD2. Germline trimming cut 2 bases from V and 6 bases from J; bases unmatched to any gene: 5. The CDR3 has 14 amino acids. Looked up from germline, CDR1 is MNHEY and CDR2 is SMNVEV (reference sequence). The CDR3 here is CASSLNAGVDTQYF. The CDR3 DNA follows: TGTGCCAGCAGTTTAAACGCGGGAGTCGATACGCAGTATTTT.

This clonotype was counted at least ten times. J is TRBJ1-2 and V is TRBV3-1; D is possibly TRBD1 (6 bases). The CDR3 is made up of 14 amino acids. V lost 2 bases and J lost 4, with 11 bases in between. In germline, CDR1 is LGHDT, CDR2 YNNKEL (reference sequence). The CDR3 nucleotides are TGTGCCAGCAGCCAAAGGAGGGGGTCCTATGGCTACACCTTC. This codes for CASSQRRGSYGYTF.

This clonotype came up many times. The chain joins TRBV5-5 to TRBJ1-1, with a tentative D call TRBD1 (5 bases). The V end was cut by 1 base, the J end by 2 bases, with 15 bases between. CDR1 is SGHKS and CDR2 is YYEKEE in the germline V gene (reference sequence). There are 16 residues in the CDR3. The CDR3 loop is CASSLFRDRVNTEAFF. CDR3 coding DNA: TGTGCCAGCAGCTTGTTCAGGGATCGGGTTAACACTGAAGCTTTCTTT.

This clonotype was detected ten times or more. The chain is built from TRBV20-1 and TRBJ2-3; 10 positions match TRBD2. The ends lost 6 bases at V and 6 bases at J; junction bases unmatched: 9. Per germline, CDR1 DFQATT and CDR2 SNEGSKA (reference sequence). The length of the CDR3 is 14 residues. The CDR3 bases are TGCAGTGCGGAATCAACTAGCGGGACGGATACGCAGTATTTT. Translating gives CSAESTSGTDTQYF.

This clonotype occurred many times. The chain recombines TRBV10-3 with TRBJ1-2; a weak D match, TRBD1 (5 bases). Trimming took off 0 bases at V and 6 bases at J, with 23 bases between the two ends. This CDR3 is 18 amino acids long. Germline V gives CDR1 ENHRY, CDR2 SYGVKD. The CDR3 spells CAISESAPRGRGANGYTF. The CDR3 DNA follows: TGTGCCATCAGTGAGTCGGCCCCTAGAGGTAGAGGGGCGAATGGCTACACCTTC.

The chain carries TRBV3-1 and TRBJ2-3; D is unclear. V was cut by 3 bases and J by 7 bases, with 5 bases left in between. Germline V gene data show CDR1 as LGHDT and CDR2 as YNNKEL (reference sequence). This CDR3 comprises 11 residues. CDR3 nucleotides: TGTGCCAGCAGCCAGGGTAATACGCAGTATTTT. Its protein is CASSQGNTQYF.

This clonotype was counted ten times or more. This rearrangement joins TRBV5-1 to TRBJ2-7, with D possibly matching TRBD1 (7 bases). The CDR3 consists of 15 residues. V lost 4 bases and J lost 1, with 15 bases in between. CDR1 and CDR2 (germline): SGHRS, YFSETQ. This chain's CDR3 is CASSVEAGGSYEQYF. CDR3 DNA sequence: TGCGCCAGCAGCGTCGAGGCAGGGGGGTCCTACGAGCAGTACTTC. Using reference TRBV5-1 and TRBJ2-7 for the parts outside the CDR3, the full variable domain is KAGVTQTPRYLIKTRGQQVTLSCSPISGHRSVSWYQQTPGQGLQFLFEYFSETQRNKGNFPGRFSGRQFSNSRSEMNVSTLELGDSALYLCASSVEAGGSYEQYFGPGTRLTVT.